Included here is one T cell receptor (beta chain) sequence, with context. What it binds is unknown. This entry is derived from a study of cytomegalovirus exposure and HLA in healthy donors. Study observations and caveats: Later analysis identified several of the most significant clusters that appeared linked to common viral pathogens.

Per germline, CDR1 DFQATT and CDR2 SNEGSKA (reference sequence). Trimming shortened V by 4 bases and J by 5 bases, and 8 bases separated the two germline ends. The CDR3 is 11 amino acids. The PCR made use of 60 Vbeta and 13 Jbeta primers. The protocol was immunoSEQ multiplex PCR, while the TCRdb copy is restricted to in-frame clones and leaves out a portion. Counted here are roughly 200,000 clones, 80% occurring once; the ten biggest clones make up 0.65%. This chain links TRBV20-1 with TRBJ2-5; D is perhaps TRBD2 (5 bases). This TCR derives from a boy between 10 and 17 years old in good health and CMV-seronegative. Sequenced material: PBMCs. In nucleotides, the CDR3 is TGCAGTGCTAAGCGGAGGGAGACCCAGTACTTC. Amino acid sequence: CSAKRRETQYF.